Listed below are T cell receptor beta chains from one sample, sequenced in a study of T cells in tumors after PD-1 blockade. Profiling relied on immunoSEQ multiplex PCR, and the TCRdb table lists in-frame clones only, not all of them. The repertoire holds about 47,000 clones, with around four fifths as singletons. The sequencing used PBMCs, collected before anti-PD-1 therapy. The source of these receptors is a human donor with advanced basal cell or squamous cell carcinoma (not recorded which). Both conserved end residues are part of each CDR3. D genes are given only for firm matches. Clone sizes are given selectively: once, few, many, or a class where the clone is expanded.

j_call: TRBJ1-1; v_call: TRBV19; d_call: TRBD1; clone_size: NA; cdr3_aa: CASKGGQDPNTEAFF; cdr3_nt: TGTGCCAGTAAAGGGGGACAGGATCCGAACACTGAAGCTTTCTTT
j_call: TRBJ2-3; v_call: TRBV7-9; d_call: TRBD1; clone_size: once; cdr3_aa: CASSRHRGPDTQYF; cdr3_nt: TGTGCCAGCAGCCGTCACAGGGGGCCGGATACGCAGTATTTT
j_call: TRBJ1-2; v_call: TRBV3-1/TRBV3-2; d_call: NA; clone_size: NA; cdr3_aa: CASSHPGVGYGYTF; cdr3_nt: TGTGCCAGCAGCCACCCGGGGGTAGGGTATGGCTACACCTTC
j_call: TRBJ2-1; v_call: TRBV5-1; d_call: TRBD2; clone_size: NA; cdr3_aa: CASRFGGSSYNEQFF; cdr3_nt: TGCGCCAGCAGGTTCGGCGGGAGCTCCTACAATGAGCAGTTCTTC
j_call: TRBJ1-1; v_call: TRBV19; d_call: NA; clone_size: NA; cdr3_aa: CASSVGRRNMNTEAFF; cdr3_nt: TGTGCCAGTAGTGTCGGACGCAGAAACATGAACACTGAAGCTTTCTTT
j_call: TRBJ2-7; v_call: TRBV5-1; d_call: TRBD1; clone_size: NA; cdr3_aa: CASSPGTGLVIAHEQYF; cdr3_nt: TGCGCCAGCAGCCCCGGGACAGGGTTAGTAATCGCCCACGAGCAGTACTTC
j_call: TRBJ1-2; v_call: TRBV7-9; d_call: NA; clone_size: NA; cdr3_aa: CASSLMDGYTF; cdr3_nt: TGTGCCAGCAGCTTAATGGATGGCTACACCTTC
j_call: TRBJ2-2; v_call: TRBV5-1; d_call: NA; clone_size: NA; cdr3_aa: CASSFQTGTGELFF; cdr3_nt: TGCGCCAGCAGCTTCCAAACGGGCACCGGGGAGCTGTTTTTT
j_call: TRBJ2-5; v_call: TRBV10-3; d_call: TRBD1; clone_size: NA; cdr3_aa: CAISDPGQPGETQYF; cdr3_nt: TGTGCCATCAGTGACCCGGGACAGCCCGGTGAGACCCAGTACTTC
j_call: TRBJ2-5; v_call: TRBV7-2; d_call: TRBD2; clone_size: NA; cdr3_aa: CASSLVGGYQETQYF; cdr3_nt: TGTGCCAGCAGCTTAGTCGGGGGGTACCAAGAGACCCAGTACTTC
j_call: TRBJ1-1; v_call: TRBV12-3/TRBV12-4; d_call: NA; clone_size: NA; cdr3_aa: CASSFLYDTEAFF; cdr3_nt: TGTGCCAGCAGTTTCTTGTATGACACTGAAGCTTTCTTT